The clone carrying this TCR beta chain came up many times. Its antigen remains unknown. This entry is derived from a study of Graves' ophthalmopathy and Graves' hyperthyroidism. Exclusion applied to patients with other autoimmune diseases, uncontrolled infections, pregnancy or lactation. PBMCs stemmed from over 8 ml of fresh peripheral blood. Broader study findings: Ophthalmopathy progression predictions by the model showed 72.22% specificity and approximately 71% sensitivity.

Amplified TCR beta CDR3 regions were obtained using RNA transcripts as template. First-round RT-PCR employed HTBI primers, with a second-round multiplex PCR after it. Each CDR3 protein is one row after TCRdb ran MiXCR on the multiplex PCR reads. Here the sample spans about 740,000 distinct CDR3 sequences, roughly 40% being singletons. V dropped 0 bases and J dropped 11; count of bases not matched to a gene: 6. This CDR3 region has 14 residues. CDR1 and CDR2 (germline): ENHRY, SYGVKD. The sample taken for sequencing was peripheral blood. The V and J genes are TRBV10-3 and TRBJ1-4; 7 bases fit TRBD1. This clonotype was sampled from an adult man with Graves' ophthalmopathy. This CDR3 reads CAISESDRTGKLFF. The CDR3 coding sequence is TGTGCCATCAGTGAGTCGGACAGGACCGGGAAACTGTTTTTT.